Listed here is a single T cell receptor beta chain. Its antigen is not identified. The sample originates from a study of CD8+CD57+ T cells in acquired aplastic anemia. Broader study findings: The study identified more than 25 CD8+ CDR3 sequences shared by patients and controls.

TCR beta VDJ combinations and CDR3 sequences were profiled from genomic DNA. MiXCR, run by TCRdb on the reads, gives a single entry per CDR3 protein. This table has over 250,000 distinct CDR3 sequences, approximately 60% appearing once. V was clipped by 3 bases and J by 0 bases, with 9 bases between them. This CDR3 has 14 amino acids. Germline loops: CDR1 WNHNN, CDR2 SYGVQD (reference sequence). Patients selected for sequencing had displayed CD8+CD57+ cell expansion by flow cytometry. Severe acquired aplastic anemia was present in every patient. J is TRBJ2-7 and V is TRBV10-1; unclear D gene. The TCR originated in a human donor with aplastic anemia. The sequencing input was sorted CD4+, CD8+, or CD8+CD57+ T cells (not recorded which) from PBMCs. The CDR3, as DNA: TGCGCCAGCAGTGAAGAGACAACCTCCTACGAGCAGTACTTC. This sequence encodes CASSEETTSYEQYF.